A selection of T cell receptor beta chains follows, all from one sample in a study of OX40 agonist ivuxolimab in advanced cancers. This table comes from immunoSEQ multiplex PCR, and its TCRdb copy is limited to in-frame clones, with some not included. This sample has roughly 61,000 clones, with roughly 85% found just once. This specimen was CD4+ or CD8+ T cells sorted from blood, taken in a trial of the OX40 agonist ivuxolimab. The source of these receptors is an adult with an advanced solid tumor such as melanoma, head and neck, liver or kidney cancer. Both conserved end residues are part of each CDR3. Fields, in order: D gene, J gene, V gene, clone size, CDR3 DNA, CDR3 protein. D genes are given only for firm matches. Clone size, where shown, is once, few, many, or a class for clones that have expanded.

d_gene: NA; j_gene: TRBJ2-2; v_gene: TRBV7-9; abundance: NA; CDR3nt: TGTGCCAGCAGCCGACAGGAGGGAACCGGGGAGCTGTTTTTT; CDR3aa: CASSRQEGTGELFF
d_gene: NA; j_gene: TRBJ1-5; v_gene: TRBV19; abundance: once; CDR3nt: TGTGCCAGCATGCCTTGGGACCCTGGGTCTAATCAGCCCCAGCATTTT; CDR3aa: CASMPWDPGSNQPQHF
d_gene: TRBD2; j_gene: TRBJ2-3; v_gene: TRBV5-6; abundance: NA; CDR3nt: TGTGCCAGCAGCTCGGGACTAGCGGGGGACACAGATACGCAGTATTTT; CDR3aa: CASSSGLAGDTDTQYF
d_gene: NA; j_gene: TRBJ1-6; v_gene: TRBV10-2; abundance: NA; CDR3nt: TGCGCCAGTGGCAGGGACAATTCACCCCTCCACTTT; CDR3aa: CASGRDNSPLHF
d_gene: TRBD1; j_gene: TRBJ2-1; v_gene: TRBV6-6; abundance: NA; CDR3nt: TGTGCCAGCAGCCTCCGGGACAGGGGAAATGAGCAGTTCTTC; CDR3aa: CASSLRDRGNEQFF
d_gene: NA; j_gene: TRBJ1-1; v_gene: TRBV30; abundance: once; CDR3nt: TGTGCCTGGAGTCTAAGGTTATCCACTGAAGCTTTCTTT; CDR3aa: CAWSLRLSTEAFF
d_gene: NA; j_gene: TRBJ1-1; v_gene: TRBV6-1; abundance: NA; CDR3nt: TGTGCCAGCAGTGAAGTCGGAGGAGGGGCCTTAATAGTAGCTTTCTTT; CDR3aa: CASSEVGGGALIVAFF
d_gene: TRBD1; j_gene: TRBJ2-6; v_gene: TRBV7-2; abundance: NA; CDR3nt: TGTGCCAGCAGCCCACAGGGGGCGGTAGGGGCCAACGTCCTGACTTTC; CDR3aa: CASSPQGAVGANVLTF
d_gene: NA; j_gene: TRBJ2-5; v_gene: TRBV6-1; abundance: NA; CDR3nt: TGTGCCAGCAGTGGACCGACCGGGGAGACCCAGTACTTC; CDR3aa: CASSGPTGETQYF
d_gene: TRBD1; j_gene: TRBJ2-4; v_gene: TRBV6-5; abundance: NA; CDR3nt: TGTGCCAGCAGTATCGGGACAGAAGGTAGCATTCAGTACTTC; CDR3aa: CASSIGTEGSIQYF
d_gene: NA; j_gene: TRBJ2-5; v_gene: TRBV25-1; abundance: NA; CDR3nt: TGTGCCAGCAGTTCTCCCGGCGGCCAAGAGACCCAGTACTTC; CDR3aa: CASSSPGGQETQYF
d_gene: NA; j_gene: TRBJ2-3; v_gene: TRBV11-2; abundance: few; CDR3nt: TGTGCCAGCAGCCCCGCCCCCCAGCGGGCAACAGATACGCAGTATTTT; CDR3aa: CASSPAPQRATDTQYF
d_gene: NA; j_gene: TRBJ2-7; v_gene: TRBV18; abundance: once; CDR3nt: TGTGCCAGCTCACCAGAATACGAGCAGTACTTC; CDR3aa: CASSPEYEQYF
d_gene: NA; j_gene: TRBJ2-5; v_gene: TRBV6-1; abundance: NA; CDR3nt: TGTGCCAGCAGTGACCCCAAGGGGGACCGGGAGACCCAGTACTTC; CDR3aa: CASSDPKGDRETQYF
d_gene: NA; j_gene: TRBJ1-1; v_gene: TRBV19; abundance: NA; CDR3nt: TGTGCCAGTAGTATAGGGTGGGGACCGAACACTGAAGCTTTCTTT; CDR3aa: CASSIGWGPNTEAFF
d_gene: NA; j_gene: TRBJ2-2; v_gene: TRBV6-4; abundance: NA; CDR3nt: TGTGCCAGCAGAGAGCAGGGGTACACCGGGGAGCTGTTTTTT; CDR3aa: CASREQGYTGELFF
d_gene: NA; j_gene: TRBJ1-1; v_gene: TRBV7-9; abundance: NA; CDR3nt: TGTGCCAGCAGCTCGGGCGGACGATTGAACACTGAAGCTTTCTTT; CDR3aa: CASSSGGRLNTEAFF
d_gene: NA; j_gene: TRBJ2-7; v_gene: TRBV11-1; abundance: few; CDR3nt: TGTGCCAGCAGCTTAATGGCTTCCTACGAGCAGTACTTC; CDR3aa: CASSLMASYEQYF
d_gene: NA; j_gene: TRBJ2-5; v_gene: TRBV6-5; abundance: once; CDR3nt: TGTGCCAGCAACTTCGCCCTATTTGTGAAAGAGACCCAGTACTTC; CDR3aa: CASNFALFVKETQYF
d_gene: NA; j_gene: TRBJ1-2; v_gene: TRBV7-9; abundance: NA; CDR3nt: TGTGCCAGCAGCTCCGATGGCTACACCTTC; CDR3aa: CASSSDGYTF
d_gene: TRBD2; j_gene: TRBJ2-3; v_gene: TRBV5-6; abundance: NA; CDR3nt: TGTGCCAGCAGCTTGGGGCGGGGGGGCCGAACAGATACGCAGTATTTT; CDR3aa: CASSLGRGGRTDTQYF
d_gene: TRBD1; j_gene: TRBJ1-2; v_gene: TRBV7-6; abundance: NA; CDR3nt: TGTGCCAGCAGCCAGGGACAGGGGGCGCGGAAAGCTAACTATGGCTACACCTTC; CDR3aa: CASSQGQGARKANYGYTF
d_gene: TRBD1; j_gene: TRBJ1-6; v_gene: TRBV25-1; abundance: NA; CDR3nt: TGTGCCAGCAGTGACTCAGGGGGCAGGGGTTCACCCCTCCACTTT; CDR3aa: CASSDSGGRGSPLHF
d_gene: NA; j_gene: TRBJ1-6; v_gene: TRBV5-1; abundance: NA; CDR3nt: TGCGCCAGCAGCTTGTACGGAGCGCCAAATTCACCCCTCCACTTT; CDR3aa: CASSLYGAPNSPLHF
d_gene: TRBD2; j_gene: TRBJ2-7; v_gene: TRBV27; abundance: once; CDR3nt: TGTGCCAGCAGTCCCCTAGCGGGGGGTAGGGGCGAGCAGTACTTC; CDR3aa: CASSPLAGGRGEQYF
d_gene: NA; j_gene: TRBJ1-4; v_gene: TRBV4-3; abundance: NA; CDR3nt: TGCGCCAGCAGCCAAGAAGCCCGGGGGACGACTAATGAAAAACTGTTTTTT; CDR3aa: CASSQEARGTTNEKLFF